This T cell receptor (beta chain) originates from a study of regulatory dendritic cells for organ transplantation. Whole-study results and caveats: Considerable individual heterogeneity was seen in alloreactive memory CD8+ T cells. Mature dendritic cells appeared to drive more memory CD8+ clonal expansion than regulatory ones.

Concerning this clone: Its antigen is undetermined.

Germline V CDR1 and CDR2: SGHTA, FQGNSA. V shed 5 bases and J 8 bases; nucleotides not matched to a gene: 6. The CDR3 loop spans 14 amino acids. Sorted T cells were CFSE-labeled and cultured 5 days with allogeneic regulatory or mature dendritic cells at 1:10. TCRdb's copy holds only in-frame clones and misses some; the assay was immunoSEQ multiplex PCR. Here the sample spans over 20,000 clones, 75% to 90% being singletons. The TCR sequence derives from a human donor in good health. The rearrangement joins TRBV7-2 to TRBJ1-4; 9 bases align to TRBD1. Sequenced input: naive CD4+ T cells from blood cultured with regulatory dendritic cells. Subset: CD45RA+ naive T cells. CDR3 sequence (DNA): TGTGCCAGCAGCGAACAGGGGGCAATCGAAAAACTGTTTTTT. Amino acids: CASSEQGAIEKLFF.